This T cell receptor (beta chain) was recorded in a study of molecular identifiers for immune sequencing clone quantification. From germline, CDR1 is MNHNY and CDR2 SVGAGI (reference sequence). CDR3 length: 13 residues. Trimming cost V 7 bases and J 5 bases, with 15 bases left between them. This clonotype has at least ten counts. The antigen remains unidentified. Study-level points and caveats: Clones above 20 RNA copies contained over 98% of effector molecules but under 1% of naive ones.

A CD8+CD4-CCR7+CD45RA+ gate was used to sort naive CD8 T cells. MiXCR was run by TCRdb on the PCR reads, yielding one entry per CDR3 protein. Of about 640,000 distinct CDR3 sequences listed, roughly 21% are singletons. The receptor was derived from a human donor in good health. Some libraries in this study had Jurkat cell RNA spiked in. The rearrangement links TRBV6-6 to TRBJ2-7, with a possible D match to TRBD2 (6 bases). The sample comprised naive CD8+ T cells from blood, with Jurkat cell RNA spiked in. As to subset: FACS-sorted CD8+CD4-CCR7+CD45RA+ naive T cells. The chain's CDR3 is CASIYRDFDEQYF. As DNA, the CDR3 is TGTGCCAGCATATACCGGGACTTCGACGAGCAGTACTTC.